The 23 T cell receptor beta chains below come from one sample, sequenced in a study of OX40 agonist ivuxolimab in advanced cancers. Sequencing used immunoSEQ multiplex PCR; TCRdb keeps in-frame clones, though not all of them. This sample yields around 45,000 clones, of which 80% are seen a single time; about 10% belongs to the top ten. Sequences were derived from CD4+ or CD8+ T cells sorted from blood, sampled in a trial of the OX40 agonist ivuxolimab. Receptors were obtained from an adult with an advanced solid tumor such as melanoma, head and neck, liver or kidney cancer.

The CDR3 region is CASSFRENEQFF. The CDR3 DNA sequence: TGTGCCAGCAGTTTTCGGGAGAATGAGCAGTTCTTC. The J gene is TRBJ2-1, the V gene TRBV27, with D possibly being TRBD2 (6 bases). The CDR3 loop spans 12 amino acids. Germline loops: CDR1 MNHEY, CDR2 SMNVEV (reference sequence). V lost 3 bases and J 7 bases, leaving 7 bases between the germline ends.

This chain uses TRBV2 with TRBJ2-3; D gene ambiguous. The V end was cut by 8 bases, the J end by 2 bases, with 14 bases between. Germline CDR1 is SNHLY and CDR2 is FYNNEI. CDR3 length: 14 residues. The CDR3 sequence: CASEMGTNTDTQYF. CDR3 coding DNA: TGTGCCAGCGAGATGGGCACAAACACAGATACGCAGTATTTT.

The chain joins TRBV7-2 to TRBJ2-7; the D gene is possibly TRBD2 (6 bases). This CDR3 comprises 14 residues. CDR1 is SGHTA, CDR2 FQGNSA, per germline. Trimming left V 5 bases short and J 1 base short, with 12 bases between. The CDR3 bases are TGTGCCAGCAGCCAACGGGACTCATCCTACGAGCAGTACTTC. This codes for CASSQRDSSYEQYF.

In its sample, this clone was seen a few times. The chain couples TRBV27 to TRBJ1-1, with D perhaps TRBD1 (6 bases). Looked up from germline, CDR1 is MNHEY and CDR2 is SMNVEV (reference sequence). Trimming removed 5 bases from V and 2 bases from J, with 18 bases in between. This CDR3 spans 16 amino acids. The CDR3 sequence is CASSTQVRGINTEAFF. For the CDR3, the DNA is TGTGCCAGCAGTACCCAGGTTAGGGGGATTAACACTGAAGCTTTCTTT.

The genes are TRBV19 and TRBJ1-1, with unresolved D. The CDR3 is made up of 16 amino acids. CDR1 and CDR2 (germline): LNHDA, SQIVND (reference sequence). Deletions cut 1 base from V and 4 bases from J, with 16 bases between. CDR3 in DNA: TGTGCCAGTAGTATAGGGGTCTTGGCGGTGGGCACTGAAGCTTTCTTT. Protein sequence: CASSIGVLAVGTEAFF.

This chain joins TRBV7-2 and TRBJ2-7; possible D gene TRBD2, 5 bases. Germline CDR1 reads SGHTA; CDR2 reads FQGNSA. Between the trimmed V and J ends, which lost 1 base and 2 bases, there was a span of 12 bases. The CDR3 has 15 amino acids. The CDR3: CASSLVAASTYEQYF. CDR3 coding DNA: TGTGCCAGCAGCTTAGTAGCAGCTAGCACCTACGAGCAGTACTTC.

V is TRBV5-6 and J is TRBJ1-3; 8 bases fit TRBD1. CDR1 is SGHDT and CDR2 is YYEEEE in the germline V gene. The CDR3 contains 14 residues. Unmatched junction bases numbered 3, after V lost 5 bases and J lost 2 bases. CDR3 loop: CASRLQGAGNTIYF. The CDR3 bases are TGTGCCAGCAGGCTACAGGGGGCTGGAAACACCATATATTTT.

Here the CDR3 DNA reads TGTGCCAGCAGCGCCCGGGTTCTAGCGGGTGGAGGCAATGAGCAGTTCTTC. Protein: CASSARVLAGGGNEQFF. The chain is built from TRBV9 and TRBJ2-1, with 8 bases aligning to TRBD2. Germline V gives CDR1 SGDLS, CDR2 YYNGEE. J was trimmed by 6 bases and V by 3 bases; bases with no gene match: 14. CDR3 length: 17 residues. The full variable domain, completed using reference TRBV9 and TRBJ2-1, is DSGVTQTPKHLITATGQRVTLRCSPRSGDLSVYWYQQSLDQGLQFLIQYYNGEERAKGNILERFSAQQFPDLHSELNLSSLELGDSALYFCASSARVLAGGGNEQFFGPGTRLTVL.

The chain is built from TRBV2 and TRBJ2-1; 8 bases map to TRBD1. Germline-derived CDR1 and CDR2 are SNHLY and FYNNEI. V dropped 7 bases and J dropped 5; count of bases not matched to a gene: 7. The CDR3 has 14 residues. CDR3 sequence reads: CASTAGTGDNEQFF. CDR3 sequence (DNA): TGTGCCAGCACCGCCGGGACAGGTGACAATGAGCAGTTCTTC.

The chain uses TRBV30 and TRBJ2-5, with TRBD1 identical over 7 bases. CDR3 length equals 12 residues. Per germline, CDR1 GTSNPN and CDR2 SVGIG (reference sequence). Trimming cost V 5 bases and J 5 bases; bases outside gene matches: 5. The CDR3 DNA follows: TGTGCCTGGTCGGGACAGTGGGAGACCCAGTACTTC. Protein: CAWSGQWETQYF. The entire variable domain, with the rest obtained from reference TRBV30 and TRBJ2-5, is as follows: SQTIHQWPATLVQPVGSPLSLECTVEGTSNPNLYWYRQAAGRGLQLLFYSVGIGQISSEVPQNLSASRPQDRQFILSSKKLLLSDSGFYLCAWSGQWETQYFGPGTRLLVL.

The chain is built from TRBV2 and TRBJ2-5, with D possibly matching TRBD1 (6 bases). This CDR3 contains 13 residues. The V end was cut by 7 bases, the J end by 1 base, with 10 bases between. CDR1 and CDR2 (germline): SNHLY, FYNNEI. This CDR3 is CASTTGFQETQYF. In DNA, the CDR3 is TGTGCCAGCACTACAGGGTTCCAAGAGACCCAGTACTTC.

The chain carries TRBV6-1 and TRBJ2-7, with TRBD1 as a possible D gene (5 bases). In germline, CDR1 is MNHNS, CDR2 SASEGT. V lost 2 bases to trimming and J lost 4 bases, with 15 bases between them. The CDR3 length is 15 residues. Here the CDR3 DNA reads TGTGCCAGCAGTGAATATGCAGGGCCGTATTACGAGCAGTACTTC. This sequence encodes CASSEYAGPYYEQYF.

The chain is built from TRBV19 and TRBJ2-1; D is undetermined. Germline values: CDR1 LNHDA, CDR2 SQIVND (reference sequence). The CDR3 sequence is 13 residues long. V was pared by 1 base and J by 4 bases, with 5 bases between. CDR3 sequence: CASSIAMYNEQFF. CDR3 in DNA: TGTGCCAGTAGTATAGCCATGTACAATGAGCAGTTCTTC.

The rearrangement uses TRBV28 and TRBJ2-7, with D hard to call. V lost 6 bases and J 2 bases, leaving 14 bases between the germline ends. Germline values: CDR1 MDHEN, CDR2 SYDVKM. The CDR3 is made up of 14 amino acids. The CDR3, as DNA: TGTGCCAGCAGCCTACAACCCGTTACCTACGAGCAGTACTTC. This sequence encodes CASSLQPVTYEQYF.

The sample holds one count of this clone. This chain joins TRBV5-4 and TRBJ1-5, with 7 positions matching TRBD1. Trimming at V came to 4 bases and at J to 0 bases, leaving 10 bases not matched to a gene. Germline lookup yields CDR1 SGHNT and CDR2 YYREEE (reference sequence). This CDR3 has 17 residues. CDR3 sequence: CASSIYRGRNSNQPQHF. Here the CDR3 DNA reads TGTGCCAGCAGCATTTACAGGGGACGGAATAGCAATCAGCCCCAGCATTTT.

The genes are TRBV9 and TRBJ2-1, with a weak D call TRBD1 (7 bases). Per germline, CDR1 SGDLS and CDR2 YYNGEE. The length of the CDR3 is 16 residues. Deletions cut 0 bases from V and 4 bases from J, with 14 bases between. CDR3 residues: CASSVAGAGGYNEQFF. As DNA, the CDR3 is TGTGCCAGCAGCGTAGCTGGAGCAGGGGGGTACAATGAGCAGTTCTTC.

V usage is TRBV5-1 and J usage is TRBJ1-2; 10 nucleotides match TRBD1. The CDR3 contains 13 residues. V trimming: 3 bases; J trimming: 6 bases; junction bases outside the gene matches: 2. Germline V gene data show CDR1 as SGHRS and CDR2 as YFSETQ. The CDR3 reads CASSWTGGNGYTF. In DNA, the CDR3 is TGCGCCAGCAGCTGGACAGGGGGGAATGGCTACACCTTC.

This clone was counted a single time. V and J are TRBV5-4 and TRBJ2-6, with D perhaps TRBD2 (6 bases). Trimming removed 4 bases at V and 0 bases at J, with 14 bases between. Per germline, CDR1 SGHNT and CDR2 YYREEE (reference sequence). CDR3 length: 17 amino acids. CDR3 sequence (DNA): TGTGCCAGCAGCCGGGGAGGTGGAAGCTCTGGGGCCAACGTCCTGACTTTC. Translation: CASSRGGGSSGANVLTF.

This clone has a single count. This chain links TRBV6-1 with TRBJ2-7; a weak D match, TRBD1 (6 bases). The V end lost 4 bases, the J end lost 9 bases, and 13 bases lay between the germline ends. Germline-derived CDR1 and CDR2 are MNHNS and SASEGT. The CDR3 has 12 residues. CDR3 sequence reads: CASSVDSLGQYF. The DNA of the CDR3 is TGTGCCAGCAGTGTGGACAGCCTTGGGCAGTACTTC.

The chain combines TRBV5-6 with TRBJ1-4; D gene ambiguous. Germline assignment: CDR1 SGHDT and CDR2 YYEEEE. This CDR3 spans 12 amino acids. Trimming removed 0 bases at V and 5 bases at J, with 2 bases between. CDR3 nucleotides: TGTGCCAGCAGCTTGGCAAATGAAAAACTGTTTTTT. It translates to CASSLANEKLFF.

The chain links TRBV28 to TRBJ1-5; the D gene is possibly TRBD1 (5 bases). Per the germline V gene, CDR1 is MDHEN and CDR2 is SYDVKM. V lost 2 bases to trimming and J lost 8 bases, with 13 bases between them. The CDR3 sequence is 14 residues long. Here the CDR3 DNA reads TGTGCCAGCAGTTTAGGGGGTGGGAAAAAGCCCCAGCATTTT. It encodes CASSLGGGKKPQHF.

The table lists this clone with a count of one. This chain links TRBV7-9 with TRBJ2-7, with a possible D match to TRBD1 (6 bases). CDR1 and CDR2 (germline): SEHNR, FQNEAQ (reference sequence). The CDR3 totals 15 residues. V lost 1 base and J 2 bases, leaving 12 bases between the germline ends. The CDR3 reads CASSLGRGVTYEQYF. Written as DNA, the CDR3 is TGTGCCAGCAGCTTAGGCAGGGGAGTAACCTACGAGCAGTACTTC.

V is TRBV23-1 and J is TRBJ1-4, with 8 bases aligning to TRBD1. TRBV23-1 is assigned to the ORF class and has an uncertain function. The trim removed 2 bases at V and 8 bases at J, leaving 7 bases unmatched. The CDR3 has 15 amino acids. CDR3 amino acids: CASSQPDRGYEKLFF. In DNA form, the CDR3 reads TGCGCCAGCAGTCAACCCGACAGGGGTTACGAAAAACTGTTTTTT.